Listed below are T cell receptor beta chains from one sample, sequenced in a study of type 1 regulatory T cells. TCRdb called the reads again in MiXCR, with one record for every CDR3 protein. The data contain approximately 97,000 distinct CDR3 sequences, roughly 31% of them singletons. Sequenced input: CD4+ T cells, either the whole sample or a sorted fraction (not recorded which). These receptors all stem from a human donor in good health. CDR3s leave out the opening cysteine and the closing phenylalanine or tryptophan.

j_gene: TRBJ1-4
v_gene: TRBV9
CDR3aa: ASSVEVVGSATNEKLF

j_gene: TRBJ2-3
v_gene: TRBV20-1
CDR3aa: SAPIRASDSTDTQY

j_gene: TRBJ1-4
v_gene: TRBV20-1
CDR3aa: SAREFAANEKLF

j_gene: TRBJ1-4
v_gene: TRBV4-3
CDR3aa: ASSRRGGGDKATNEKLF

j_gene: TRBJ2-5
v_gene: TRBV10-3
CDR3aa: AISESRLLAGESGETQY

j_gene: TRBJ1-1
v_gene: TRBV20-1
CDR3aa: SASLRQGVPEAF

j_gene: TRBJ2-7
v_gene: TRBV12-3/TRBV12-4
CDR3aa: ASSPGQSYEQY

j_gene: TRBJ2-5
v_gene: TRBV20-1
CDR3aa: SAPAEAETQY

j_gene: TRBJ2-5
v_gene: TRBV7-3
CDR3aa: ASSLHSQETQY

j_gene: TRBJ2-3
v_gene: TRBV25-1
CDR3aa: ASSVVGKSTDTQY

j_gene: TRBJ1-1
v_gene: TRBV10-3
CDR3aa: AISDLQGPRTEAF

j_gene: TRBJ2-1
v_gene: TRBV4-2
CDR3aa: ASSPDRNEQF

j_gene: TRBJ2-1
v_gene: TRBV11-2
CDR3aa: ASSLKTGGNEQF

j_gene: TRBJ2-1
v_gene: TRBV5-1
CDR3aa: ASSLATGGPYEQF

j_gene: TRBJ2-2
v_gene: TRBV9
CDR3aa: ASSVQGAWDTGELF

j_gene: TRBJ2-5
v_gene: TRBV10-3
CDR3aa: AISESTSVQETQY

j_gene: TRBJ2-1
v_gene: TRBV7-2
CDR3aa: ASSCVRDCDKSSYNEQF

j_gene: TRBJ1-5
v_gene: TRBV5-1
CDR3aa: ASSPGEGSQPQH

j_gene: TRBJ2-5
v_gene: TRBV15
CDR3aa: ATSSRDSDTQY

j_gene: TRBJ2-1
v_gene: TRBV20-1
CDR3aa: SVSPGPNEQF